This TCR beta chain was documented in a study of PD-1 blockade in classical Hodgkin lymphoma (dated by TCRdb to between 2020 and 2021). Background for the entire study: The study used TCR beta sequencing and CyTOF to define a peripheral blood immune signature of response to PD-1 blockade in classical Hodgkin lymphoma. On the study overall, not on this receptor specifically: The study was restricted to a single clinical trial cohort, and the causes of repertoire differences, possibly disease activity or prior therapy, were left undefined. Baseline TCR diversity was reported as lower in newly diagnosed patients than in healthy donors, and lower still in relapsed/refractory patients.

Genomic DNA was isolated using the Qiagen DNeasy kit from unsorted PBMCs as well as from negatively selected CD4+ and CD8+ fractions. TCR beta CDR3 regions were subjected to amplification by immunoSEQ multiplex PCR with primers that anneal to V and J segments. A synthetic immune receptor repertoire was used to minimize amplification bias, and any remaining bias was removed computationally after sequencing. The study's own analysis went as follows. Repertoire diversity was quantified as the Shannon entropy index using custom Python scripts. Unsorted, CD4+ and CD8+ repertoires were examined separately, except in combined analyses, for which CD4+ and CD8+ sequences were merged in silico. TCRdb obtained this table from immuneACCESS and retained in-frame rearrangements with V and J assigned. These tables miss some clones; where compared with another copy, unresolved V genes account for less than half of the shortfall, and the remainder is unexplained. D and trimming were read from the DNA, whereas the V and J calls and clone size are those reported in that table. Here the sample has 45,000 or so clones; approximately 91% occur a single time. 4.5% to 6% of the sample lies in the top ten.

Remarks on this clone: Its binding antigen is unknown. The sample holds no much larger clone one base away, and base qualities are not on file.

Explained via the paper, the time point label denotes: newly diagnosed, previously untreated cHL patient sample. To serve as a comparison group for the relapsed/refractory trial patients, PBMCs were sequenced from patients with newly diagnosed, previously untreated classical Hodgkin lymphoma. Peripheral blood was collected in 8 mL Vacutainer Cell Preparation Tubes, from which PBMCs were isolated by centrifugation and then cryopreserved. The receptor's source is a human donor with classical Hodgkin lymphoma. The sample taken for sequencing was peripheral blood mononuclear cells (PBMCs).

The CDR3 in this case is CASSLDRTTEQYF. The DNA sequence reads TGTGCCAGCAGCTTAGACAGGACTACCGAGCAGTACTTC. The sequence joins TRBV11-3 to TRBJ2-7; perhaps TRBD2 is the D gene, with 6 bases matching. Taken from cysteine to phenylalanine, the CDR3 has 13 residues. The DNA shown is the 39-base CDR3, in frame from base 1. A distance of 9 bases separates the germline ends of V and J, which lose 0 bases and 6 bases respectively. From a lookup of the germline V gene, CDR1 and CDR2 are SGHNT and YENEEA.